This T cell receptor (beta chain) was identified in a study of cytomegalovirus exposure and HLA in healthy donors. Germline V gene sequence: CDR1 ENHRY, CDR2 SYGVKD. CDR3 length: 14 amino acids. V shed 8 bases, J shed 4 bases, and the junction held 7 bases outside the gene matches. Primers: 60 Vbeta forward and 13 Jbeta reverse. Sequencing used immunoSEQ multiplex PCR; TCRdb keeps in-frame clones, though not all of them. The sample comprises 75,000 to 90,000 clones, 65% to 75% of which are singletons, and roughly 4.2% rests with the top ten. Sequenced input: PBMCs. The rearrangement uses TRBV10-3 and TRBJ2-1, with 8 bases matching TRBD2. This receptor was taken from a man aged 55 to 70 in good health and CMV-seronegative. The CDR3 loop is CAIGGGGPYNEQFF. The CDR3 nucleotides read TGTGCCATCGGGGGCGGGGGGCCTTACAATGAGCAGTTCTTC.